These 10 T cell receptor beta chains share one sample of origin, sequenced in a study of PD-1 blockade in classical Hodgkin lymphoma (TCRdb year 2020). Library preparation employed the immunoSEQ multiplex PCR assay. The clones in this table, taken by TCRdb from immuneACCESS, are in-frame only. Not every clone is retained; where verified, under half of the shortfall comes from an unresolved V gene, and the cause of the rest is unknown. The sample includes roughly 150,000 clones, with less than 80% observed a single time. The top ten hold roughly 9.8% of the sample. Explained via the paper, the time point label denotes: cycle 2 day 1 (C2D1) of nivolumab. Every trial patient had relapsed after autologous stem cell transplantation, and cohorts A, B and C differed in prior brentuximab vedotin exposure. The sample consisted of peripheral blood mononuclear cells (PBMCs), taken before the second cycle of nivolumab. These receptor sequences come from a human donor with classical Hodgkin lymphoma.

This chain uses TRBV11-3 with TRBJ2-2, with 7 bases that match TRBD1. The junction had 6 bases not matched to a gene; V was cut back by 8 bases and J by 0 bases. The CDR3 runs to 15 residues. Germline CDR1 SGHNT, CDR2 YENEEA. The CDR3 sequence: CASGPGTANTGELFF. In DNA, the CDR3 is TGTGCCAGCGGTCCGGGGACAGCGAACACCGGGGAGCTGTTTTTT.

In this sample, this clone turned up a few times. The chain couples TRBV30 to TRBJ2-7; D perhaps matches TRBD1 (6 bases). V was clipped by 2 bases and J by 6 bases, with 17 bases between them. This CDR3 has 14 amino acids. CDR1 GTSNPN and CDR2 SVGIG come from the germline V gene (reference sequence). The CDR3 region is CAWSTTGSLAEQYF. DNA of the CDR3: TGTGCCTGGAGTACTACAGGGTCTTTGGCCGAGCAGTACTTC.

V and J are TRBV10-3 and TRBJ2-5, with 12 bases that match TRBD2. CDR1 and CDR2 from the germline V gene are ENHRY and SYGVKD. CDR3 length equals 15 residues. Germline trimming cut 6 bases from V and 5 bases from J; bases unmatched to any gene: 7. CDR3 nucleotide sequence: TGTGCCATCAGCCGACTAGCGGGAGTTGAGGAGACCCAGTACTTC. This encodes CAISRLAGVEETQYF.

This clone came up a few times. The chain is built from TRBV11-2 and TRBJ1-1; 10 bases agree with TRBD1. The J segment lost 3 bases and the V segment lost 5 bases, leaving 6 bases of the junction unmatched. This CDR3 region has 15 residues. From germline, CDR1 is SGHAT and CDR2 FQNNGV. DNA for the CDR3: TGTGCCAGCAGCACAGGGACAGGGGCCGACACTGAAGCTTTCTTT. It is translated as CASSTGTGADTEAFF.

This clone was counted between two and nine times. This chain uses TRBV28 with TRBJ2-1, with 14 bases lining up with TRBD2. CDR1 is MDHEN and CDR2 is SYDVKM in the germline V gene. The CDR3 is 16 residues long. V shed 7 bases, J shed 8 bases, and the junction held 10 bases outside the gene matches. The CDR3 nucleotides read TGTGCCAGCACCAAACCGGGACTAGCGGGAGTTTATGAGCAGTTCTTC. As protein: CASTKPGLAGVYEQFF.

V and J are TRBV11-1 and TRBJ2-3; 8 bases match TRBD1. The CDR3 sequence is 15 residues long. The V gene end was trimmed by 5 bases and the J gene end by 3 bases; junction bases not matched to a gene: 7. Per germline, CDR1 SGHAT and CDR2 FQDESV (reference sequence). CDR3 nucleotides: TGTGCCAGCAGCCACACAGGGGGTTGGACAGATACGCAGTATTTT. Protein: CASSHTGGWTDTQYF.

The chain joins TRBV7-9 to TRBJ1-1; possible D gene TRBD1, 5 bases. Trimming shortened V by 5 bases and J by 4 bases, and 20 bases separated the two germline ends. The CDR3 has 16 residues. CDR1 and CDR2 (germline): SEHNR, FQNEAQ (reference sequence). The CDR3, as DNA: TGTGCCAGCAGCCCCCCCGGAGGGGTTCTTTTCACTGAAGCTTTCTTT. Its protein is CASSPPGGVLFTEAFF.

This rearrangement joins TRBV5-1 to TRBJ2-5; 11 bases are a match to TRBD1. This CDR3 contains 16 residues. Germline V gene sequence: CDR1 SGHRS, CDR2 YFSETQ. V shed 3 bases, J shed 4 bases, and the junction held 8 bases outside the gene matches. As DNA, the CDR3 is TGCGCCAGCAGCTACACCGCCGGGACAGGGGGAGAGACCCAGTACTTC. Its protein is CASSYTAGTGGETQYF. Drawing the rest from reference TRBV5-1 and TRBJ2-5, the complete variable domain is KAGVTQTPRYLIKTRGQQVTLSCSPISGHRSVSWYQQTPGQGLQFLFEYFSETQRNKGNFPGRFSGRQFSNSRSEMNVSTLELGDSALYLCASSYTAGTGGETQYFGPGTRLLVL.

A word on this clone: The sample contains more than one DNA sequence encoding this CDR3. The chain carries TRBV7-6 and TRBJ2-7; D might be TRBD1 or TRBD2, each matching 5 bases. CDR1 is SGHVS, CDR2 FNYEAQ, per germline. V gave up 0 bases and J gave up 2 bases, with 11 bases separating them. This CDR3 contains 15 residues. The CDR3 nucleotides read TGTGCCAGCAGCTTAGCACCGGGGCAGACCTACGAGCAGTACTTC. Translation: CASSLAPGQTYEQYF.

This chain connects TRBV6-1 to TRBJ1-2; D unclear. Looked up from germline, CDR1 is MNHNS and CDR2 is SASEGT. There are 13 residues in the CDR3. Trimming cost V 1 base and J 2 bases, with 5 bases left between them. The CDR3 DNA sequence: TGTGCCAGCAGTGAAGACAAGAACTATGGCTACACCTTC. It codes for CASSEDKNYGYTF.